The 7 T cell receptor beta chains in this list originate from one sample, sequenced in a study of blood T cell repertoires in COVID-19. Measured with immunoSEQ multiplex PCR; TCRdb has only the in-frame clones, and not every one. Here the sample spans 150,000 or so clones, 85% to 90% being singletons. Sequencing was carried out using PBMCs or T cells enriched from blood (not recorded which). These receptors were collected from a woman aged 30 to 39 with acute COVID-19.

This chain uses TRBV27 with TRBJ1-1; D gene uncertain. V was trimmed by 3 bases and J by 4 bases, leaving 12 bases between them. The CDR3 runs to 14 residues. Germline V gene lookup returns CDR1 MNHEY and CDR2 SMNVEV (reference sequence). The CDR3 coding sequence is TGTGCCAGCAGTTTTATCAGTTCGGGCACTGAAGCTTTCTTT. Protein sequence: CASSFISSGTEAFF.

Regarding this clone: One junction end disagrees with the germline gene, perhaps due to a read error. V and J are TRBV29-1 and TRBJ1-5; 8 positions agree with TRBD1. Germline lookup yields CDR1 SQVTM and CDR2 ANQGSEA. The CDR3 is 14 residues long. CDR3 sequence reads: CSIESWGQDQPQHF. CDR3 sequence (DNA): TGCAGCATTGAGAGTTGGGGACAGGATCAGCCCCAGCATTTT.

The chain uses TRBV12-3 or TRBV12-4 and TRBJ2-3, with D possibly TRBD1 on 7 matching bases. The CDR3 has 12 residues. Trimming cost V 7 bases and J 6 bases, with 11 bases left between them. The CDR3 loop reads CASNQGGDTQYF. CDR3 in DNA: TGTGCCAGCAACCAGGGGGGTGATACGCAGTATTTT.

This clone was seen a handful of times. The chain combines TRBV5-4 with TRBJ1-3; D is unclear. This CDR3 region has 14 residues. Trimming pared 0 bases from V and 9 bases from J, leaving 13 bases between. CDR1 is SGHNT, CDR2 YYREEE, per germline (reference sequence). The CDR3 nucleotides are TGTGCCAGCAGCTTGGGGGGAGCAACGGGCACCATATATTTT. Translated, it gives CASSLGGATGTIYF.

This clone was seen only once. This chain uses TRBV19 with TRBJ2-5; 8 bases agree with TRBD2. CDR1 is LNHDA, CDR2 SQIVND, per germline (reference sequence). The CDR3 is 14 amino acids. The J segment lost 5 bases and the V segment lost 7 bases, leaving 9 bases of the junction unmatched. In DNA form, the CDR3 reads TGTGCCAGTAAGGAGAGCGGGGGCCGGGAGACCCAGTACTTC. Translation: CASKESGGRETQYF.

The chain's CDR3 is CASSLGAGTGYEQYF. The CDR3 DNA reads TGTGCCAGCAGCTTGGGCGCCGGGACAGGGTACGAGCAGTACTTC. The chain is built from TRBV5-4 and TRBJ2-7; TRBD1 matches at 9 bases. CDR1 is SGHNT, CDR2 YYREEE, per germline (reference sequence). CDR3 length equals 15 residues. J lost 4 bases, V lost 0 bases, and 5 bases had no gene match.

The chain combines TRBV28 with TRBJ2-7; perhaps TRBD1 as D (6 bases). Germline V gene lookup returns CDR1 MDHEN and CDR2 SYDVKM. The CDR3 sequence is 14 residues long. Trimming took 4 bases from V and 3 from J, leaving 13 bases between them. The CDR3 DNA reads as TGTGCCAGCAGTTCGGGACAAGTCCTCTACGAGCAGTACTTC. Amino acids: CASSSGQVLYEQYF. Combining the CDR3 with reference TRBV28 and TRBJ2-7 gives the whole variable domain DVKVTQSSRYLVKRTGEKVFLECVQDMDHENMFWYRQDPGLGLRLIYFSYDVKMKEKGDIPEGYSVSREKKERFSLILESASTNQTSMYLCASSSGQVLYEQYFGPGTRLTVT.